This T cell receptor (beta chain) was profiled in a study of T cell repertoires in cytomegalovirus infection. Study-wide background: Recently identified HLA-C-restricted CMV epitopes were used, and well-studied HLA-B-restricted CMV epitopes were used as well.

TCRdb analysed the reads with MiXCR anew, one entry per CDR3 protein. The sample includes 650,000 to 900,000 distinct CDR3 sequences, roughly 29% of them seen just once. The CDR3 sequence is 17 residues long. Germline values: CDR1 MNHEY, CDR2 SVGAGI. V was pared by 0 bases and J by 3 bases, with 14 bases between. This clonotype was found a few times. Its antigen is not identified. The J gene is TRBJ2-2, the V gene TRBV6-5; possibly TRBD1 for D (6 bases). The material sequenced was cultured CD8+ T cells from PBMCs, taken from culture after CMV antigen stimulation. The receptor was derived from a human donor in good health (CMV status not recorded). Some clones in this sample may be carry-over from other donors' samples. CDR3 coding DNA: TGTGCCAGCAGTTACTCGCTCTCGACAGGCGACACCGGGGAGCTGTTTTTT. Translation: CASSYSLSTGDTGELFF.